This T cell receptor beta chain was retrieved from a study of liver allograft versus peripheral blood T cells. Study details: What was compared were the T cell receptor repertoires in transplanted livers and those in the peripheral blood of recipients.

For this clonotype: Its antigen is currently unknown.

TCRdb itself ran the reads through MiXCR, one entry per CDR3 protein. The sample holds over a thousand distinct CDR3 sequences; about two fifths are singletons and the top ten take around 72%. The study's findings and limits: Liver allograft T cell receptor repertoires were reported to differ from peripheral blood repertoires.

This CDR3 region has 15 residues. V shed 2 bases and J 5 bases; nucleotides not matched to a gene: 8. Germline V CDR1 and CDR2: KGHSH, LQKENI. This TCR came from a human patient who had a liver transplant. Some of the T cells might come from the graft donor. This chain connects TRBV18 to TRBJ2-7, with 8 bases identical to TRBD1. CDR3 DNA sequence: TGTGCCAGCTCACCAACGGGACAGGTAATGAACGAGCAGTACTTC. Translating it yields CASSPTGQVMNEQYF.